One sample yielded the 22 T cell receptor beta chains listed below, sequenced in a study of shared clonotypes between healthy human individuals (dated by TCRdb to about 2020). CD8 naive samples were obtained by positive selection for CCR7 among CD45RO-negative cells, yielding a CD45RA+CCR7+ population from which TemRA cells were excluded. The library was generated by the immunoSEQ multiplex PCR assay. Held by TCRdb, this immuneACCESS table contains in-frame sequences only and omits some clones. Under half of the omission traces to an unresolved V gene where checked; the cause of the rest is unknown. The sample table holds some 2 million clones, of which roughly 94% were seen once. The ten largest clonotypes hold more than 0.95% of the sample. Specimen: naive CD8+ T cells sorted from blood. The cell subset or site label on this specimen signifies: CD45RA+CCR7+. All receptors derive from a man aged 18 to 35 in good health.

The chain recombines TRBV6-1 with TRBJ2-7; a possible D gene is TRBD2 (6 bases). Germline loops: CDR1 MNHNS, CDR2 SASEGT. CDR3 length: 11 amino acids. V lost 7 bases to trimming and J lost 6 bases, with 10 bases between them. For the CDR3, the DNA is TGTGCCAGCACGGGGGTTGGCGAGCAGTACTTC. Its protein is CASTGVGEQYF.

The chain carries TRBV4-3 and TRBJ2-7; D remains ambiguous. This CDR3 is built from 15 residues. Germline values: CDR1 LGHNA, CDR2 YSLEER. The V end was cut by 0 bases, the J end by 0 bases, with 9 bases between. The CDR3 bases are TGCGCCAGCAGCCAAGACGAGACTGCCTCCTACGAGCAGTACTTC. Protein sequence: CASSQDETASYEQYF.

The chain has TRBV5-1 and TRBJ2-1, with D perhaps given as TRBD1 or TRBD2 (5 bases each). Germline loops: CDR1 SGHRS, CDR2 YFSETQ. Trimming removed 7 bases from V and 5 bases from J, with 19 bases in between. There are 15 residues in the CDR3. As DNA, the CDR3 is TGCGCCAGCGCAGAGTGGGGGTTAAAAGACAATGAGCAGTTCTTC. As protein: CASAEWGLKDNEQFF.

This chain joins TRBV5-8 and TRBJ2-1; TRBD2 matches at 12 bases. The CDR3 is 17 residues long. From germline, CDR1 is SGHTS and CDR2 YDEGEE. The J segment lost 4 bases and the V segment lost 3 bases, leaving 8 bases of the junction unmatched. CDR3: CASSSPTSGSEYNEQFF. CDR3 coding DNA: TGTGCCAGCAGCTCTCCGACTAGCGGGAGTGAATACAATGAGCAGTTCTTC. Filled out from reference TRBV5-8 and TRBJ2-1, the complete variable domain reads EAGVTQSPTHLIKTRGQQATLRCSPISGHTSVYWYQQALGLGLQFLLWYDEGEERNRGNFPPRFSGRQFPNYSSELNVNALELEDSALYLCASSSPTSGSEYNEQFFGPGTRLTVL.

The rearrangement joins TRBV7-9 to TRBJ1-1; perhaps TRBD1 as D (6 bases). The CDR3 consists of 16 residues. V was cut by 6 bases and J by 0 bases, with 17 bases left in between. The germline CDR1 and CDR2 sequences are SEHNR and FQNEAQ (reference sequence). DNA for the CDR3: TGTGCCAGCAGGTCAGGGGACCACTCTATGAACACTGAAGCTTTCTTT. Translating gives CASRSGDHSMNTEAFF.

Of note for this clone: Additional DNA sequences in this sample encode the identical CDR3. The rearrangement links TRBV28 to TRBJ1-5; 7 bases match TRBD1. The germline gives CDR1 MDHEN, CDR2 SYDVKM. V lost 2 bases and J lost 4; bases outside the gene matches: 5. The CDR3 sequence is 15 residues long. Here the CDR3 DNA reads TGTGCCAGCAGTTTAAGGCAGGGGGGGAATCAGCCCCAGCATTTT. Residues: CASSLRQGGNQPQHF.

The CDR3 DNA reads TGTGCCAGCAGTTACACAGGGATCAATGGCTACACCTTC. Amino acid sequence: CASSYTGINGYTF. This chain links TRBV28 with TRBJ1-2; weak D call: TRBD1 (6 bases). With 4 bases removed from V and 6 bases from J, the gap between germline ends came to 12 bases. The germline gives CDR1 MDHEN, CDR2 SYDVKM. The CDR3 runs to 13 residues.

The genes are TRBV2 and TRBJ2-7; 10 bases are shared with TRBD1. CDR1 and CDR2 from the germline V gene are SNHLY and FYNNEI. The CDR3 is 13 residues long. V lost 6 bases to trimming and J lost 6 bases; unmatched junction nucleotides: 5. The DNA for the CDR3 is TGTGCCAGCAGCGGGACAGGGGTTGGCGAGCAGTACTTC. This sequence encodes CASSGTGVGEQYF.

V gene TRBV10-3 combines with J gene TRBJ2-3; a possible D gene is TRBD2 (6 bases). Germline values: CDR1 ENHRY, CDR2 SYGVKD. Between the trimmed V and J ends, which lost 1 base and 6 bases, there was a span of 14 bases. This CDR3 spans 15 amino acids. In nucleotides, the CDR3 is TGTGCCATCAGTGAGTTCGGGAGCATTCCGGATACGCAGTATTTT. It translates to CAISEFGSIPDTQYF.

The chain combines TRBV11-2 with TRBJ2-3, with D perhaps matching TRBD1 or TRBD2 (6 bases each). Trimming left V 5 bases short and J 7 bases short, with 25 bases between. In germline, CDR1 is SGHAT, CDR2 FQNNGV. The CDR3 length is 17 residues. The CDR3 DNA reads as TGTGCCAGCAGCCCCCGTTTGGGGGGCGAAGGGGCTTATACGCAGTATTTT. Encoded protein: CASSPRLGGEGAYTQYF.

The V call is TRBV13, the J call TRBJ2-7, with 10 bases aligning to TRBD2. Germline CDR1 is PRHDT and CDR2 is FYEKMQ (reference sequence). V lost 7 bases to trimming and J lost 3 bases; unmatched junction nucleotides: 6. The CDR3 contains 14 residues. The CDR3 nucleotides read TGTGCCAGCACAGGACTAGCGGCCCACTACGAGCAGTACTTC. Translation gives CASTGLAAHYEQYF.

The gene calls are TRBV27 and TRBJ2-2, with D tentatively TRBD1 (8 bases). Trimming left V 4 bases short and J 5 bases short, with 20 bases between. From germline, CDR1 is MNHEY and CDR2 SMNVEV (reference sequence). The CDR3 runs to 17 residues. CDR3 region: CASSSPLGQGGTGELFF. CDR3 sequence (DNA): TGTGCCAGCAGTTCCCCATTAGGACAGGGAGGGACCGGGGAGCTGTTTTTT.

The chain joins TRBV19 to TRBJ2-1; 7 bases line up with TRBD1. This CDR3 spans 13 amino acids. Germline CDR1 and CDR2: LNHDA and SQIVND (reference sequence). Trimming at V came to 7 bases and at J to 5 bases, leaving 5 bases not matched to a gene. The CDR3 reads CASNLGQNNEQFF. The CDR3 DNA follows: TGTGCCAGTAATTTGGGACAGAACAATGAGCAGTTCTTC.

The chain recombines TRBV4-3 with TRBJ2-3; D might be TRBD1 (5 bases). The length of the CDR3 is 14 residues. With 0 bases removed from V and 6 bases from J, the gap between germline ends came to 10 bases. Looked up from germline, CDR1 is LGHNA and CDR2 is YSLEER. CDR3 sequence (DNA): TGCGCCAGCAGCCAAGAACAGCACAGGGATACGCAGTATTTT. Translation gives CASSQEQHRDTQYF.

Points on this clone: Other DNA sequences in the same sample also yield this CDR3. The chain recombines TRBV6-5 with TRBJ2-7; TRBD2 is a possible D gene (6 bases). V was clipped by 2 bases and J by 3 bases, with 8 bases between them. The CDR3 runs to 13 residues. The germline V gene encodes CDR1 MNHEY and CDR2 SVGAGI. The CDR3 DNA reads TGTGCCAGCAGTTACAGGGAGGACTACGAGCAGTACTTC. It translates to CASSYREDYEQYF.

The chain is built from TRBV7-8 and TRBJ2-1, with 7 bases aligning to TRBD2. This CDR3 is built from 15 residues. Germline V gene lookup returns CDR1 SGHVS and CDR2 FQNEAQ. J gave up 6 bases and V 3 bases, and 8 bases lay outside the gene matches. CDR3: CASSFGVGGSNEQFF. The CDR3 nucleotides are TGTGCCAGCAGCTTCGGCGTGGGGGGGTCCAATGAGCAGTTCTTC.

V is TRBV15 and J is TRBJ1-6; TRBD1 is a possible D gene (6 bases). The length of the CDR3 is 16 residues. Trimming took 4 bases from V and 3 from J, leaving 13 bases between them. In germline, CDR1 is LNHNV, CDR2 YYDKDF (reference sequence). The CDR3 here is CATSIWTEIYNSPLHF. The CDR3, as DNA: TGTGCCACCAGCATCTGGACAGAAATCTATAATTCACCCCTCCACTTT.

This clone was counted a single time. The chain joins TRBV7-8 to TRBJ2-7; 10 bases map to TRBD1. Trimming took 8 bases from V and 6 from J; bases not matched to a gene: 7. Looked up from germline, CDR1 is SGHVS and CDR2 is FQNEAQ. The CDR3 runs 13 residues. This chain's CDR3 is CASSETGGVEQYF. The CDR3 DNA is TGTGCCAGCTCCGAGACAGGGGGCGTCGAGCAGTACTTC.

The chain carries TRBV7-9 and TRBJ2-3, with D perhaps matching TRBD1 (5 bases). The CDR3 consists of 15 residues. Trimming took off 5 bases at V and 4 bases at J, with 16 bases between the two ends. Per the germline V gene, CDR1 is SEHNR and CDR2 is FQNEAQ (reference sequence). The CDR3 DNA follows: TGTGCCAGCAGCCCTCCCAGGGTACTACCAGATACGCAGTATTTT. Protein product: CASSPPRVLPDTQYF.

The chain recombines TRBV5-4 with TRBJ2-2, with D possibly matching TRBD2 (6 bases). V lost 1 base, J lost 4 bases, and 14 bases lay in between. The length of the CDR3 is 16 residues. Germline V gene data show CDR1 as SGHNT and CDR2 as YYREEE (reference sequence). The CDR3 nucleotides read TGTGCCAGCAGCTTGTTGGCCGGGGGAGTCACCGGGGAGCTGTTTTTT. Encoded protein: CASSLLAGGVTGELFF.

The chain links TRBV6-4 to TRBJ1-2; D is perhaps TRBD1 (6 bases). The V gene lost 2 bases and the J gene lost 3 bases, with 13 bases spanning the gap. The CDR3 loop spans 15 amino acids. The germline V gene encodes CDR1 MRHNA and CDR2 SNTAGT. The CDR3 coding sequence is TGTGCCAGCAGTGACAGATATTCAGGGGACTATGGCTACACCTTC. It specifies CASSDRYSGDYGYTF.

The CDR3 here is CASSPIPWGTPDKNIQYF. CDR3 nucleotide sequence: TGCGCCAGCAGCCCGATCCCTTGGGGAACTCCGGACAAAAACATTCAGTACTTC. The V call is TRBV4-3, the J call TRBJ2-4; D uncertain. The CDR3 runs 18 residues. Trimming removed 4 bases at V and 3 bases at J, with 22 bases between. Per germline, CDR1 LGHNA and CDR2 YSLEER.